This record covers a single TCR beta chain. The count of this clone is one. What antigen it recognizes has not been identified. No base quality values were provided; no much bigger clone lies one nucleotide off. The treatment or condition label, read with the paper, signifies: around 19 received Ad26.COV2.S at low or high dose, single or two shots; 5 received placebo; per-sample allocation not given. For vaccine and placebo recipients, the sequenced repertoires came from samples collected on day 63 after the first injection. Between 29 July and 7 August 2020, Cohort 1b enrolled some 25 adults aged 18-55 years at one site in Boston, USA. Ad26.COV2.S consisted of a replication-incompetent adenovirus type 26 vector by which a prefusion-stabilized SARS-CoV-2 spike protein from the original Wuhan strain was expressed. This entry comes from a study of Ad26.COV2.S vaccination and SARS-CoV-2 variants (dated by TCRdb to about 2021). About the study as a whole: Vaccine-arm donors came from COV1001, a multicentre, randomized, double-blind, placebo-controlled phase I-IIa trial of Ad26.COV2.S in healthy adults. Ad26.COV2.S was administered intramuscularly at 5 x 10^10 or 1 x 10^11 viral particles, either as a single shot or as two shots given 56 days apart. The specificity and breadth of SARS-CoV-2-reactive T cell receptors after Ad26.COV2.S vaccination were assessed by TCRbeta repertoire sequencing. The TCR-sequenced set comprised approximately 32 samples: about 19 Ad26.COV2.S vaccine recipients, 5 placebo recipients and 8 SARS-CoV-2 convalescent individuals. Participants in the trial were split at random into five groups of five each, receiving low-dose or high-dose Ad26.COV2.S once or twice, or else placebo on both occasions. Blinding of investigators to trial group allocation was maintained during experiments and outcome assessment.

TCRbeta CDR3 regions were sequenced with the immunoSEQ Assay. After extraction, genomic DNA underwent amplification by bias-controlled multiplex PCR, followed by high-throughput sequencing. The published analysis was carried out like this. To quantify the absolute abundance of every unique TCRbeta CDR3 region, sequences were collapsed and filtered. T cell fraction was estimated by normalizing TCRbeta template counts to usable DNA, which was measured by amplifying reference genes present in all nucleated cells. Repertoire TCRs were annotated as SARS-CoV-2-specific by exact matching of V gene, CDR3 amino acid sequence and J gene to a known reactive TCR set. The reference SARS-CoV-2 TCR set was obtained from MIRA and was filtered for enrichment in COVID-19-positive ImmuneCODE repertoires, whereby public or cross-reactive TCRs were removed. Using the MIRA antigens, annotated TCRs were further analysed by specific ORF or by position within an ORF. Breadth was defined as the number of annotated unique rearrangements divided by the total number of unique productive rearrangements, and depth was defined as the summed frequency of the annotated unique rearrangements. Group comparisons of TCR breadth used two-sided Wilcoxon rank-sum tests. The clones in this table, taken by TCRdb from immuneACCESS, are in-frame only. Not every clone is retained; where verified, under half of the shortfall comes from an unresolved V gene, and the cause of the rest is unknown. That table furnishes V, J and clone size, whereas the DNA furnished D and trimming. The sample table lists 290,000 or so clones, roughly 86% of them with a count of one. The biggest ten clones account for approximately 3.4% of the sample.

Overall study results and their limits: Comparing responses between vaccine doses or regimens was not something the study was powered to do. The authors noted that total T cell responses may have been underestimated by the TCR breadth and depth analyses. Comparable non-spike TCR breadth was observed between vaccine and placebo recipients, consistent with only spike being contained in the vaccine. Higher spike-specific TCR breadth was observed in Ad26.COV2.S recipients than in placebo recipients (P = 0.0014). After vaccination, spike-specific CD8+ and CD4+ T cell responses were reported to show substantial breadth.

From cysteine to phenylalanine, the CDR3 is 13 amino acids long. Of the read, only the CDR3 DNA is kept; its 39 bases are in frame from base 1. V is shortened by 5 bases, J by 5 bases, and the region joining them spans 12 bases. The receptor comes from a person aged 18-60 years who received the Ad26.COV2.S COVID-19 vaccine or a placebo. This specimen consisted of peripheral blood, obtained in a trial of Ad26.COV2.S vaccine versus placebo. The chain is assembled from TRBV12-3 or TRBV12-4 and TRBJ1-1, with no confident D gene call. At the DNA level, the sequence is TGTGCCAGCAGTGGTCCTGTGGGGACTGAAGCTTTCTTT. This translates into CASSGPVGTEAFF.